This is a list of T cell receptor beta chains from one sample in a study of shared clonotypes between healthy human individuals. Here immunoSEQ multiplex PCR was the method, and the copy in TCRdb shows in-frame clones only, minus some. The sample carries over a million clones, roughly 95% recorded once. The sample taken for sequencing was naive CD4+ T cells sorted from blood. These receptors originate from a man aged 25 to 45 in good health. CDR3s include the opening cysteine and the closing phenylalanine or tryptophan. A D gene is named only where the DNA matches it firmly. Size tells how often a clone was seen (once, few, many) or the class of an expanded clone, and some rows leave it out.

TRBD2,NA,TRBJ2-7,TRBV7-8,CASSQLSGRRHGEQYF,TGTGCCAGCAGCCAACTTAGCGGGAGGCGCCATGGGGAGCAGTACTTC
NA,NA,TRBJ2-7,TRBV7-8,CASSPLVEQYF,TGTGCCAGCAGCCCACTCGTCGAGCAGTACTTC
NA,NA,TRBJ2-1,TRBV7-7,CASSLVLSGYNEQFF,TGTGCTAGCAGCTTAGTTCTTAGCGGATACAATGAGCAGTTCTTC
NA,NA,TRBJ2-4,TRBV5-1,CASSSGEWGNIQYF,TGCGCCAGCAGTTCGGGGGAGTGGGGCAACATTCAGTACTTC
NA,NA,TRBJ2-5,TRBV5-1,CASSLGGPQETQYF,TGCGCCAGCAGCTTGGGGGGGCCTCAAGAGACCCAGTACTTC
TRBD2,NA,TRBJ2-7,TRBV7-2,CASRRGIQSYEQYF,TGTGCCAGCAGGCGGGGGATCCAGTCCTACGAGCAGTACTTC
NA,NA,TRBJ2-7,TRBV10-1,CASSAAFPYYEQYF,TGCGCCAGCAGTGCGGCGTTCCCCTACTACGAGCAGTACTTC
TRBD2,NA,TRBJ2-2,TRBV29-1,CSVWADGRLAGKSTGELFF,TGCAGCGTTTGGGCTGATGGGCGACTAGCGGGAAAATCCACCGGGGAGCTGTTTTTT
TRBD1,NA,TRBJ1-2,TRBV18,CASSPKTGVNYGYTF,TGTGCCAGCTCACCAAAGACAGGGGTTAACTATGGCTACACCTTC
TRBD2,NA,TRBJ2-3,TRBV5-4,CASSLPGGSSTDTQYF,TGTGCCAGCAGCTTGCCTGGCGGGAGTAGCACAGATACGCAGTATTTT
NA,few,TRBJ1-5,TRBV15,CATSRVAGARWVQPQHF,TGTGCCACCAGCAGAGTCGCCGGGGCGCGGTGGGTTCAGCCCCAGCATTTT
NA,NA,TRBJ1-2,TRBV18,CASSPNTGRANYGYTF,TGTGCCAGCTCACCAAACACGGGTAGAGCTAACTATGGCTACACCTTC
TRBD1,NA,TRBJ2-4,TRBV27,CASRPGQGTSKNIQYF,TGTGCCAGCAGACCGGGACAGGGCACATCCAAAAACATTCAGTACTTC
NA,NA,TRBJ2-7,TRBV27,CASRGPGSYEQYF,TGTGCCAGCAGGGGACCCGGATCCTACGAGCAGTACTTC
NA,few,TRBJ1-4,TRBV5-1,CASSTGQSAVRAEKLFF,TGCGCCAGCAGCACTGGACAGTCGGCTGTTCGGGCTGAAAAACTGTTTTTT
NA,NA,TRBJ1-1,TRBV29-1,CSVGLQKQNTEAFF,TGCAGCGTTGGACTACAGAAGCAAAACACTGAAGCTTTCTTT
NA,once,TRBJ2-5,TRBV7-9,CASSPLGEETQYF,TGTGCCAGCAGCCCCCTGGGGGAAGAGACCCAGTACTTC
TRBD1,NA,TRBJ1-5,TRBV2,CASSSPTGNGNQPQHF,TGTGCCAGCAGCTCCCCGACAGGGAATGGCAATCAGCCCCAGCATTTT
NA,NA,TRBJ2-6,TRBV7-9,CASSSTLSGANVLTF,TGTGCCAGCAGCTCGACACTTTCTGGGGCCAACGTCCTGACTTTC
NA,NA,TRBJ1-1,TRBV6-1,CASSGPLGGVSIEAFF,TGTGCCAGCAGTGGACCTTTAGGGGGGGTCAGTATCGAAGCTTTCTTT
TRBD2,NA,TRBJ2-3,TRBV28,CASSLREGPDTQYF,TGTGCCAGCAGTTTGCGGGAGGGCCCAGATACGCAGTATTTT
NA,NA,TRBJ2-7,TRBV6-5,CASSYVAKAAQQYF,TGTGCCAGCAGTTACGTAGCCAAAGCGGCGCAGCAGTACTTC
NA,NA,TRBJ1-2,TRBV11-2,CASSLVPDNYGYTF,TGTGCCAGCAGCTTAGTACCGGATAACTATGGCTACACCTTC
TRBD1,NA,TRBJ2-7,TRBV9,CASSVGTGAYEQYF,TGTGCCAGCAGCGTGGGGACAGGGGCCTACGAGCAGTACTTC
NA,NA,TRBJ2-1,TRBV19,CASSPVRASQFF,TGTGCCAGTAGCCCCGTAAGGGCATCGCAGTTCTTC
TRBD1,NA,TRBJ2-1,TRBV9,CASSVGTGSYNEQFF,TGTGCCAGCAGCGTAGGGACAGGATCTTACAATGAGCAGTTCTTC
TRBD1,NA,TRBJ1-4,TRBV5-4,CASSFQGVTNEKLFF,TGTGCCAGCAGCTTTCAGGGGGTAACTAATGAAAAACTGTTTTTT
TRBD1,NA,TRBJ1-2,TRBV27,CASNPLGLGLGQGHGYTF,TGTGCCAGCAACCCCCTTGGGCTGGGTCTAGGACAGGGACATGGCTACACCTTC
TRBD1,NA,TRBJ1-5,TRBV6-1,CASSEVTGLGNQPQHF,TGTGCCAGCAGTGAAGTGACAGGGTTGGGCAATCAGCCCCAGCATTTT
NA,once,TRBJ1-2,TRBV10-3,CAISVPNVGGYTF,TGTGCCATCAGTGTGCCAAACGTAGGGGGCTACACCTTC
NA,NA,TRBJ2-1,TRBV15,CATSSTSGTSNEQFF,TGTGCCACCAGCAGCACCTCCGGGACATCAAATGAGCAGTTCTTC
NA,NA,TRBJ1-5,TRBV2,CASTDRFTQPQHF,TGTGCCAGCACGGATCGGTTCACTCAGCCCCAGCATTTT